Following are 30 T cell receptor beta chains from one sample sequenced in a study of blood T cell repertoires in COVID-19. Produced via immunoSEQ multiplex PCR; TCRdb's table is partial and in-frame only. The sample lists 150,000 to 200,000 clones; roughly 84% were seen once. Sequenced: peripheral blood. Receptors originate from an elderly man with COVID-19, enrolled during active disease.

J is TRBJ1-5 and V is TRBV5-8; the match to TRBD1 covers 10 bases. The CDR3 has 15 residues. The V and J ends lost 4 bases and 2 bases, in that order; junction bases with no gene match: 3. Germline V gene sequence: CDR1 SGHTS, CDR2 YDEGEE. CDR3 in amino acids: CASSRGQGRNQPQHF. The DNA of the CDR3 is TGTGCCAGCAGCAGGGGACAGGGGCGCAATCAGCCCCAGCATTTT.

The chain links TRBV5-1 to TRBJ1-6, with 11 bases that match TRBD1. This CDR3 has 14 residues. The J segment lost 8 bases and the V segment lost 5 bases, leaving 3 bases of the junction unmatched. Germline CDR1 SGHRS, CDR2 YFSETQ. This CDR3 reads CASSRGQGDSPLHF. CDR3 sequence (DNA): TGCGCCAGCAGTCGGGGACAGGGGGATTCACCCCTCCACTTT.

V gene TRBV7-6 combines with J gene TRBJ2-5, with D unresolved. Germline V gene lookup returns CDR1 SGHVS and CDR2 FNYEAQ. Trimming took 5 bases from V and 2 from J, leaving 9 bases between them. The CDR3 loop spans 13 amino acids. The CDR3 loop reads CASSPLAQETQYF. CDR3 nucleotide sequence: TGTGCCAGCAGCCCCTTGGCTCAAGAGACCCAGTACTTC.

The chain joins TRBV28 to TRBJ1-6, with unresolved D. Germline values: CDR1 MDHEN, CDR2 SYDVKM. The CDR3 extends over 13 amino acids. The V and J ends lost 6 bases and 10 bases respectively, with 13 bases between them. The CDR3 nucleotides read TGTGCCAGCAGAACCCCGGGAGGATCACCCCTCCACTTT. The encoded protein is CASRTPGGSPLHF.

The chain carries TRBV19 and TRBJ1-1; D is possibly TRBD1 (6 bases). Trimming took 6 bases from V and 1 from J, leaving 15 bases between them. This CDR3 comprises 15 residues. Germline V lookup: CDR1 LNHDA, CDR2 SQIVND (reference sequence). The CDR3 sequence: CASRRSGATNTEAFF. The CDR3 nucleotides are TGTGCCAGTAGGAGATCAGGGGCAACGAACACTGAAGCTTTCTTT.

This clone was observed a few times. The genes are TRBV10-3 and TRBJ1-3; the match to TRBD1 covers 10 bases. The CDR3 sequence is 18 residues long. Germline V CDR1 and CDR2: ENHRY, SYGVKD. Germline trimming cut 3 bases from V and 0 bases from J; bases unmatched to any gene: 8. This CDR3 reads CAISEVLGQGYSGNTIYF. The CDR3 DNA reads as TGTGCCATCAGTGAAGTACTGGGACAGGGGTACTCTGGAAACACCATATATTTT.

The gene calls are TRBV25-1 and TRBJ1-2; D remains unclear. CDR1 is MGHDK and CDR2 is SYGVNS in the germline V gene. Trimming cost V 4 bases and J 3 bases, with 9 bases left between them. The CDR3 totals 13 residues. CDR3 loop: CASSVTDYYGYTF. The CDR3 DNA sequence: TGTGCCAGCAGTGTGACCGACTACTATGGCTACACCTTC.

The chain carries TRBV7-2 and TRBJ2-5; maybe TRBD2 (5 bases). Germline CDR1 SGHTA, CDR2 FQGNSA. This CDR3 contains 14 residues. Between the trimmed V and J ends, which lost 5 bases and 2 bases, there was a span of 12 bases. CDR3: CASSPRTYQETQYF. Here the CDR3 DNA reads TGTGCCAGCAGCCCACGGACTTATCAAGAGACCCAGTACTTC.

This clone was detected only a few times. The chain recombines TRBV4-1 with TRBJ2-7; TRBD1 agrees at 10 bases. CDR3 length: 14 residues. Germline CDR1 is MGHRA and CDR2 is YSYEKL. Germline trimming cut 8 bases from V and 4 bases from J; bases unmatched to any gene: 8. The CDR3 reads CASPKGQGLYEQYF. The DNA for the CDR3 is TGCGCCAGCCCAAAGGGACAGGGGCTATACGAGCAGTACTTC.

The genes are TRBV9 and TRBJ1-6, with 8 nucleotides matching TRBD1. Germline lookup yields CDR1 SGDLS and CDR2 YYNGEE. This CDR3 spans 15 amino acids. V lost 0 bases to trimming and J lost 8 bases; unmatched junction nucleotides: 4. The CDR3 DNA sequence: TGTGCCAGCAGCGTAGCCGGGACAGGCTATTCACCCCTCCACTTT. It yields the protein CASSVAGTGYSPLHF.

The chain carries TRBV2 and TRBJ2-5, with TRBD2 as a possible D gene (6 bases). The CDR3 consists of 13 residues. Trimming left V 6 bases short and J 5 bases short, with 13 bases between. Germline CDR1 reads SNHLY; CDR2 reads FYNNEI. This CDR3 reads CASSPWRDETQYF. CDR3 DNA: TGTGCCAGCAGCCCCTGGAGGGACGAGACCCAGTACTTC.

J is TRBJ1-5 and V is TRBV5-1; D may be TRBD1 (5 bases). The CDR3 sequence is 14 residues long. Per the germline V gene, CDR1 is SGHRS and CDR2 is YFSETQ. Between the trimmed V and J ends, which lost 4 bases and 7 bases, there was a span of 15 bases. The CDR3 region has the DNA TGCGCCAGCAGCCCCGGACAATTCGGGCAGCCCCAGCATTTT. Its protein is CASSPGQFGQPQHF.

The chain has TRBV6-6 and TRBJ1-5; TRBD1 aligns across 9 bases. Germline CDR1 is MNHNY and CDR2 is SVGAGI (reference sequence). CDR3 length: 14 residues. The V gene end was trimmed by 11 bases and the J gene end by 7 bases; junction bases not matched to a gene: 12. CDR3 bases: TGTGCCGCGACCGGGACAGGGTTAGGACAGCCCCAGCATTTT. This translates into CAATGTGLGQPQHF.

The chain uses TRBV5-1 and TRBJ2-7; tentatively, D is TRBD1 (5 bases). The V gene lost 0 bases and the J gene lost 3 bases, with 13 bases spanning the gap. Germline V gives CDR1 SGHRS, CDR2 YFSETQ. This CDR3 spans 15 amino acids. The CDR3 sequence: CASSLDATEIYEQYF. CDR3 coding DNA: TGCGCCAGCAGCTTGGATGCGACAGAGATCTACGAGCAGTACTTC.

This sequence joins TRBV19 and TRBJ2-1; perhaps TRBD1 as D (6 bases). CDR1 is LNHDA and CDR2 is SQIVND in the germline V gene (reference sequence). There are 12 residues in the CDR3. The ends were cut back, 6 bases at V and 9 bases at J, with 12 bases in the middle. CDR3 coding DNA: TGTGCCAGTAGCCCCGTCAGGGGTGAGCAGTTCTTC. Translating it yields CASSPVRGEQFF.

The chain couples TRBV11-3 to TRBJ2-7; 7 bases match TRBD2. Germline assignment: CDR1 SGHNT and CDR2 YENEEA. CDR3 size: 14 residues. J gave up 2 bases and V 1 base, and 2 bases lay outside the gene matches. CDR3 loop: CASSLAGTTYEQYF. CDR3 coding DNA: TGTGCCAGCAGCTTAGCAGGGACTACCTACGAGCAGTACTTC.

V usage is TRBV23-1 and J usage is TRBJ2-1; 8 bases are a match to TRBD2. Being an ORF, TRBV23-1 has a function that is uncertain. V lost 4 bases and J lost 0; bases outside the gene matches: 11. The CDR3 totals 18 residues. CDR3 residues: CASSLKGSGGRSYNEQFF. CDR3 bases: TGCGCCAGCAGTCTAAAAGGAAGCGGGGGCCGCTCCTACAATGAGCAGTTCTTC.

This clone was observed once. The chain is built from TRBV9 and TRBJ2-2; TRBD1 might be the D (5 bases). The germline V gene has CDR1 SGDLS and CDR2 YYNGEE. CDR3 length equals 16 residues. V was shortened by 0 bases and J by 1 base, with 10 bases between the two germline ends. Written as DNA, the CDR3 is TGTGCCAGCAGCGTAGGGGGTAGGGGGAACACCGGGGAGCTGTTTTTT. Translated: CASSVGGRGNTGELFF.

This chain links TRBV10-3 with TRBJ1-1; 8 positions match TRBD1. Trimming cost V 0 bases and J 5 bases; bases outside gene matches: 2. This CDR3 region has 14 residues. From germline, CDR1 is ENHRY and CDR2 SYGVKD. CDR3 sequence reads: CAISESWTGTEAFF. CDR3 nucleotide sequence: TGTGCCATCAGTGAGTCATGGACAGGGACTGAAGCTTTCTTT.

This chain uses TRBV6-5 with TRBJ2-2, with 7 bases fitting TRBD1. The V gene end was trimmed by 5 bases and the J gene end by 6 bases; junction bases not matched to a gene: 3. This CDR3 is built from 13 residues. Germline V gene data show CDR1 as MNHEY and CDR2 as SVGAGI. CDR3 region: CASSPTGAGELFF. CDR3 bases: TGTGCCAGCAGTCCCACAGGGGCCGGGGAGCTGTTTTTT.

The chain is built from TRBV21-1 and TRBJ2-2; the table's D call TRBD2 went unverified against the DNA. TRBV21-1 counts as a pseudogene. This CDR3 has 16 amino acids. The CDR3 DNA reads as TGTGCCAGCAGCCCCGGGTGGCGATCCCACACCGGGGAGCTGTTTTTT. Encoded protein: CASSPGWRSHTGELFF.

This clone was recorded a few times. V is TRBV11-2 and J is TRBJ2-5; TRBD1 agrees at 7 bases. CDR1 SGHAT and CDR2 FQNNGV come from the germline V gene. The CDR3 covers 12 residues. V lost 5 bases and J lost 5; bases outside the gene matches: 2. DNA for the CDR3: TGTGCCAGCAGCCGACAGGGCGAGACCCAGTACTTC. As protein: CASSRQGETQYF.

The V and J genes are TRBV6-5 and TRBJ1-2; D remains ambiguous. Germline values: CDR1 MNHEY, CDR2 SVGAGI. The V end was cut by 2 bases, the J end by 7 bases, with 11 bases between. The CDR3 covers 13 residues. The DNA for the CDR3 is TGTGCCAGCAGTTACGAGGTCGGCACTGGCTACACCTTC. Protein sequence: CASSYEVGTGYTF.

The chain joins TRBV7-2 to TRBJ1-2; TRBD1 matches at 7 bases. This CDR3 has 16 amino acids. After removal of 3 bases from V and 0 bases from J, the junction contained 7 bases not matched to a gene. Germline V CDR1 and CDR2: SGHTA, FQGNSA. The CDR3 sequence is CASSLEGTASNYGYTF. In DNA form, the CDR3 reads TGTGCCAGCAGCTTGGAAGGGACAGCCTCTAACTATGGCTACACCTTC.

This chain joins TRBV5-1 and TRBJ1-1; 7 positions match TRBD1. Losses at the gene ends were 6 bases for V and 5 bases for J; bases not matched to a gene: 10. This CDR3 has 14 amino acids. Germline V gives CDR1 SGHRS, CDR2 YFSETQ. DNA for the CDR3: TGCGCCAGCACCGAAGGGGGCACGGGGACTGAAGCTTTCTTT. This codes for CASTEGGTGTEAFF.

The gene calls are TRBV27 and TRBJ2-1; a weak D match, TRBD2 (5 bases). The CDR3 extends over 12 amino acids. Germline assignment: CDR1 MNHEY and CDR2 SMNVEV (reference sequence). V lost 3 bases and J lost 7, with 7 bases in between. Written as DNA, the CDR3 is TGTGCCAGCAGTTTTCGGGATAATGAGCAGTTCTTC. This gives the protein CASSFRDNEQFF.

In its sample, this clone was seen a few times. The J gene is TRBJ2-1, the V gene TRBV3-1 (or the pseudogene TRBV3-2); no reliable D call. Looked up from germline, CDR1 is LGHDT and CDR2 is YNNKEL (reference sequence). This CDR3 has 14 residues. With 1 base removed from V and 8 bases from J, the gap between germline ends came to 12 bases. In nucleotides, the CDR3 is TGTGCCAGCAGCCAAGTTCTGGCGGCCGATGAGCAGTTCTTC. Protein: CASSQVLAADEQFF.

This chain's CDR3 is CASSTGSRVQPQHF. CDR3 DNA: TGCGCCAGCAGTACAGGGAGCCGGGTCCAGCCCCAGCATTTT. The V gene is TRBV10-2, the J gene TRBJ1-5, with D tentatively TRBD1 (6 bases). The ends were cut back, 5 bases at V and 7 bases at J, with 15 bases in the middle. The CDR3 is 14 amino acids. The V gene's germline CDR1 is WSHSY and CDR2 SAAADI.

This clone has just one count. The V call is TRBV18, the J call TRBJ2-3; weak D call: TRBD1 (6 bases). The germline CDR1 and CDR2 sequences are KGHSH and LQKENI. The V gene lost 8 bases and the J gene lost 0 bases, with 18 bases spanning the gap. The CDR3 length is 16 residues. The CDR3 region is CASQTQGRTSTDTQYF. As DNA, the CDR3 is TGTGCCAGCCAGACCCAGGGGCGGACTAGCACAGATACGCAGTATTTT.

A remark on this clone: Additional DNA sequences in this sample encode the identical CDR3. The V call is TRBV5-4, the J call TRBJ1-3; 9 bases line up with TRBD1. The V gene's germline CDR1 is SGHNT and CDR2 YYREEE (reference sequence). This CDR3 contains 14 residues. J gave up 4 bases and V 2 bases, and 1 base lay outside the gene matches. The CDR3 loop reads CASSFGTGGNTIYF. The CDR3 nucleotides read TGTGCCAGCAGCTTTGGGACAGGGGGAAACACCATATATTTT. Full variable domain (rest looked up from reference TRBV5-4 and TRBJ1-3): ETGVTQSPTHLIKTRGQQVTLRCSSQSGHNTVSWYQQALGQGPQFIFQYYREEENGRGNFPPRFSGLQFPNYSSELNVNALELDDSALYLCASSFGTGGNTIYFGEGSWLTVV.